This T cell receptor beta chain originates from a study of blood T cell repertoires in COVID-19. The CDR3 spans 16 residues. V was cut by 0 bases and J by 0 bases, with 11 bases left in between. The germline V gene has CDR1 ENHRY and CDR2 SYGVKD. Generated by immunoSEQ multiplex PCR, the TCRdb table keeps only in-frame clones and is missing some. Of 150,000 to 200,000 clones in the sample, roughly four fifths are singletons; the top ten hold about 10%. Sequenced material: peripheral blood. The chain joins TRBV10-3 to TRBJ1-2, with D hard to call. This TCR was recovered from a man aged 55 to 70 with active or convalescent COVID-19. The CDR3 loop reads CAISESRGIANYGYTF. In DNA form, the CDR3 reads TGTGCCATCAGTGAGTCCCGAGGCATAGCTAACTATGGCTACACCTTC.